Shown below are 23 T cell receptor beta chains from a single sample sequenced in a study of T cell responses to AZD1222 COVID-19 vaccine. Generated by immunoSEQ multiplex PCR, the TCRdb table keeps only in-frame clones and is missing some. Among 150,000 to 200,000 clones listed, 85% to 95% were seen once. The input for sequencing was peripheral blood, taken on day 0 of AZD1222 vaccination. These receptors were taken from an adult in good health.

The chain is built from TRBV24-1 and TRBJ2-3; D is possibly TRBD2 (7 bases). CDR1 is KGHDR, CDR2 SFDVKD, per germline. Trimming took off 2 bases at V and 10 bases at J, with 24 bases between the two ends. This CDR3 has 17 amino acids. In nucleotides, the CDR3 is TGTGCCACCAGTGATTCCGGTGCGAGGGGGAGCCGGGGGGCGCAGTATTTT. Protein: CATSDSGARGSRGAQYF.

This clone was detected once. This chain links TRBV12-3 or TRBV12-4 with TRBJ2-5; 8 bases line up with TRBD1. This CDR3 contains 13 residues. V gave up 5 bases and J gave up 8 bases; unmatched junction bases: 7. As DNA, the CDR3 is TGTGCCAGCAGTGCAGGACAGGGTGGAACCCAGTACTTC. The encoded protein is CASSAGQGGTQYF.

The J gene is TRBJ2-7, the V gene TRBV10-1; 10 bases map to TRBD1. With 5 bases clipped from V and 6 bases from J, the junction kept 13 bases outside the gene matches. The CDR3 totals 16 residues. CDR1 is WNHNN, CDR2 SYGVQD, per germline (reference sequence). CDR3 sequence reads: CASSRNRDRGITEQYF. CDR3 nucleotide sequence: TGCGCCAGCAGTAGAAACCGGGACAGGGGTATTACCGAGCAGTACTTC.

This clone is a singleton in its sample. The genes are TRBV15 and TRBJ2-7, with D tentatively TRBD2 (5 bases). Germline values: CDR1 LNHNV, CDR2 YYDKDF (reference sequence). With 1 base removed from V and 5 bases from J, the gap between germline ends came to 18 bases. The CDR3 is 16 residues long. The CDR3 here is CATSRAPRNERDEQYF. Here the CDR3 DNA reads TGTGCCACCAGCAGAGCCCCCCGAAACGAGAGGGACGAGCAGTACTTC. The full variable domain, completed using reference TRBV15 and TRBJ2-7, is DAMVIQNPRYQVTQFGKPVTLSCSQTLNHNVMYWYQQKSSQAPKLLFHYYDKDFNNEADTPDNFQSRRPNTSFCFLDIRSPGLGDTAMYLCATSRAPRNERDEQYFGPGTRLTVT.

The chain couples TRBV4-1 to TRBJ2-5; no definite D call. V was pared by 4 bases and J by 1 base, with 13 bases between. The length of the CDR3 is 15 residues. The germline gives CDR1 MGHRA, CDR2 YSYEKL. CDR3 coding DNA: TGCGCCAGCAGCCCCCTAGTGGCTAGCCAAGAGACCCAGTACTTC. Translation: CASSPLVASQETQYF.

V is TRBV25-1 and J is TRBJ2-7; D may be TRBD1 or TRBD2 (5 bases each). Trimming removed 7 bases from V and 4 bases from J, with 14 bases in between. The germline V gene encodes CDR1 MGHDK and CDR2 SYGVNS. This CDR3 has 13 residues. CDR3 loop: CASTGTEPYEQYF. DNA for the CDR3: TGTGCCAGCACCGGGACGGAACCGTACGAGCAGTACTTC.

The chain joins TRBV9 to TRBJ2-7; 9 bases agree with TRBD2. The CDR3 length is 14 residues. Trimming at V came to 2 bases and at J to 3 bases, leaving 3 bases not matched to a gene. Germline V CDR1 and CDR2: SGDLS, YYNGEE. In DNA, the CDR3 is TGTGCCAGCAGCGTTAGCGGGAGTTACTACGAGCAGTACTTC. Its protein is CASSVSGSYYEQYF.

CDR3 region: CASSPSGGVATDTIYF. CDR3 DNA: TGTGCCAGCAGCCCGTCAGGGGGGGTAGCAACGGACACCATATATTTT. The chain carries TRBV7-8 and TRBJ1-3; 7 bases match TRBD1. CDR3 length equals 16 residues. V lost 5 bases to trimming and J lost 8 bases; unmatched junction nucleotides: 15. The V gene's germline CDR1 is SGHVS and CDR2 FQNEAQ.

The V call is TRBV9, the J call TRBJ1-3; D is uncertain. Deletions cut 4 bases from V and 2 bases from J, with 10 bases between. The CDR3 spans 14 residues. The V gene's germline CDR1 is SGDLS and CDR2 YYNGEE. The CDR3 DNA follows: TGTGCCAGCAGCACCCGGGCGGCTGGAAACACCATATATTTT. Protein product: CASSTRAAGNTIYF.

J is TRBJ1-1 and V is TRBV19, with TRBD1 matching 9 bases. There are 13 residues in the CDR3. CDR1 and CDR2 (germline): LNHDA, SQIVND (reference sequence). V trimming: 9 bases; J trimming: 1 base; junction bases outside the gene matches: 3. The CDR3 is CASGTGPNTEAFF. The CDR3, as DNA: TGTGCCAGCGGGACAGGGCCGAACACTGAAGCTTTCTTT. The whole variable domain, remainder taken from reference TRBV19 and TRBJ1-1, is DGGITQSPKYLFRKEGQNVTLSCEQNLNHDAMYWYRQDPGQGLRLIYYSQIVNDFQKGDIAEGYSVSREKKESFPLTVTSAQKNPTAFYLCASGTGPNTEAFFGQGTRLTVV.

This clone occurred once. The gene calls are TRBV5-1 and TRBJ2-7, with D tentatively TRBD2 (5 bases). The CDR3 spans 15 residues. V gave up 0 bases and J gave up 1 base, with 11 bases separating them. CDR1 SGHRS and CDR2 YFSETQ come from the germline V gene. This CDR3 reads CASSLAWGVSYEQYF. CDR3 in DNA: TGCGCCAGCAGCTTGGCCTGGGGAGTTTCCTACGAGCAGTACTTC.

CDR3 protein: CAIRRDGNTEAFF. The CDR3 DNA is TGTGCCATCAGGCGGGACGGCAACACTGAAGCTTTCTTT. The genes are TRBV10-3 and TRBJ1-1; a possible D gene is TRBD1 (5 bases). Germline CDR1 ENHRY, CDR2 SYGVKD. CDR3 length equals 13 residues. Trimming pared 6 bases from V and 2 bases from J, leaving 10 bases between.

This CDR3 is CASSSAQGGIEKLFF. For the CDR3, the DNA is TGCGCCAGCAGCTCCGCACAAGGGGGCATAGAAAAACTGTTTTTT. The chain employs TRBV5-1 and TRBJ1-4, with 7 bases lining up with TRBD1. The V gene end was trimmed by 3 bases and the J gene end by 8 bases; junction bases not matched to a gene: 10. Germline V lookup: CDR1 SGHRS, CDR2 YFSETQ. This CDR3 contains 15 residues.

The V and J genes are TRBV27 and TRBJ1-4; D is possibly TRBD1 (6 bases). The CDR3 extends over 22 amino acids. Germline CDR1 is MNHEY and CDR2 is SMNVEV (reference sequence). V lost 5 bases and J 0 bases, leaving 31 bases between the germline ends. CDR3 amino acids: CASSRLYYPEGQSASTNEKLFF. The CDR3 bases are TGTGCCAGCAGTAGACTCTACTACCCCGAAGGACAGTCCGCTTCAACTAATGAAAAACTGTTTTTT.

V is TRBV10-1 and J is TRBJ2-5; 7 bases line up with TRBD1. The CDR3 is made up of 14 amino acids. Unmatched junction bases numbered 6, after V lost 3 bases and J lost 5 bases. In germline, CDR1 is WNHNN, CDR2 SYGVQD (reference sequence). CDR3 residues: CASSDETGYETQYF. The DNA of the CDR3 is TGCGCCAGCAGTGACGAGACAGGGTACGAGACCCAGTACTTC.

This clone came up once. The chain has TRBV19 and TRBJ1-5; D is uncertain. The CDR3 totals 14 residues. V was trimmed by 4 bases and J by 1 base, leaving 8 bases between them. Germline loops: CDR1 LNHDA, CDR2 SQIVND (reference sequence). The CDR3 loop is CASSSLMSNQPQHF. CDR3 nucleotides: TGTGCCAGTAGTAGCCTTATGAGCAATCAGCCCCAGCATTTT.

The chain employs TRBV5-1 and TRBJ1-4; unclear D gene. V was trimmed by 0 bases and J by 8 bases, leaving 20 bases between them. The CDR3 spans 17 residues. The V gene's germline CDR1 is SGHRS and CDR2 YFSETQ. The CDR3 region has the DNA TGCGCCAGCAGCTTGGGGGCTTCAGCGGTGGACGAAGAAAAACTGTTTTTT. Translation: CASSLGASAVDEEKLFF.

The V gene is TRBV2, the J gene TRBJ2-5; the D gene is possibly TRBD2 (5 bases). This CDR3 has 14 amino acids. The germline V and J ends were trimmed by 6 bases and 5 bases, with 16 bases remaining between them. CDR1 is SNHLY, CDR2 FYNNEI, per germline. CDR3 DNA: TGTGCCAGCAGGCCGGGTCCCTGGGAGGAGACCCAGTACTTC. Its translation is CASRPGPWEETQYF.

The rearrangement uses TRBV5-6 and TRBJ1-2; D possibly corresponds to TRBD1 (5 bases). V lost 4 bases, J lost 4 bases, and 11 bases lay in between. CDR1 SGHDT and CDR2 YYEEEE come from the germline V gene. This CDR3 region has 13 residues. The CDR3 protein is CASSADSRYGYTF. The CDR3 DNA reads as TGTGCCAGCAGCGCTGACAGCCGCTATGGCTACACCTTC.

The DNA for the CDR3 is TGTGCCAGCAGCTTAGGGGCTAGCATTTCGGGTGAGCAGTTCTTC. Its translation is CASSLGASISGEQFF. The chain is built from TRBV7-9 and TRBJ2-1; maybe TRBD2 (5 bases). Germline values: CDR1 SEHNR, CDR2 FQNEAQ (reference sequence). Trimming shortened V by 1 base and J by 9 bases, and 16 bases separated the two germline ends. This CDR3 spans 15 amino acids. The variable domain in full, completed from reference TRBV7-9 and TRBJ2-1, reads DTGVSQNPRHKITKRGQNVTFRCDPISEHNRLYWYRQTLGQGPEFLTYFQNEAQLEKSRLLSDRFSAERPKGSFSTLEIQRTEQGDSAMYLCASSLGASISGEQFFGPGTRLTVL.

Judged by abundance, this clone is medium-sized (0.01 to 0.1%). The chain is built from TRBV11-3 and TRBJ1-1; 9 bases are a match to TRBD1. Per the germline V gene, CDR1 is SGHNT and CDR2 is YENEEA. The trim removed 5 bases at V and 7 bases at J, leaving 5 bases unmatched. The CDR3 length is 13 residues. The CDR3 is CASSPGTGFEAFF. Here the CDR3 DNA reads TGTGCCAGCAGCCCTGGGACAGGGTTTGAAGCTTTCTTT.

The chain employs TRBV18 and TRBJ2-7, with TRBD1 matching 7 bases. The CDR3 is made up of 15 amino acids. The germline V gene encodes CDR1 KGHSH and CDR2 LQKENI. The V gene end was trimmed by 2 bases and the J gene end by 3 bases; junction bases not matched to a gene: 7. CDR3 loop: CASSPDRDSHYEQYF. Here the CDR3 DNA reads TGTGCCAGCTCACCAGACCGGGACAGCCACTACGAGCAGTACTTC.

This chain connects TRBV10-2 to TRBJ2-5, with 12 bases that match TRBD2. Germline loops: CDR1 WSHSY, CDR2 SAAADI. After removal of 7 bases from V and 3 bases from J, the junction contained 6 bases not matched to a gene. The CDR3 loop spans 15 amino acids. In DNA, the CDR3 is TGCGCCAGCAACCATCGACTAGCGGGGGAAGAGACCCAGTACTTC. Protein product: CASNHRLAGEETQYF.